Presented here are 31 T cell receptor beta chains from one specimen sequenced in a study of cytomegalovirus exposure and HLA in healthy donors. 60 Vbeta and 13 Jbeta primers were used in PCR. The repertoire was sequenced with immunoSEQ multiplex PCR; TCRdb's copy has only in-frame clones and lacks some. The table shows about 120,000 clones, with about 70% occurring only once. Source material: PBMCs. The receptors shown here come from a human donor in good health.

The chain recombines TRBV27 with TRBJ2-1; the D gene is possibly TRBD2 (5 bases). CDR1 is MNHEY, CDR2 SMNVEV, per germline (reference sequence). Trimming removed 3 bases at V and 0 bases at J, with 9 bases between. The CDR3 extends over 15 amino acids. The CDR3 nucleotides are TGTGCCAGCAGTTTCGGCCGGGACTCCTACAATGAGCAGTTCTTC. This encodes CASSFGRDSYNEQFF.

The chain couples TRBV9 to TRBJ1-4; D perhaps matches TRBD1 (6 bases). Germline lookup yields CDR1 SGDLS and CDR2 YYNGEE. V lost 5 bases and J 1 base, leaving 12 bases between the germline ends. There are 15 residues in the CDR3. CDR3 sequence (DNA): TGTGCCAGCAGTCGAGTAGGGGGAACTAATGAAAAACTGTTTTTT. As protein: CASSRVGGTNEKLFF.

The chain links TRBV10-3 to TRBJ1-1; a possible D gene is TRBD1 (6 bases). CDR3 size: 12 residues. CDR1 is ENHRY and CDR2 is SYGVKD in the germline V gene. The V gene lost 3 bases and the J gene lost 8 bases, with 10 bases spanning the gap. CDR3 sequence: CAISDVRGEAFF. In DNA, the CDR3 is TGTGCCATCAGTGATGTCAGGGGAGAAGCTTTCTTT.

The chain employs TRBV30 and TRBJ1-3, with D perhaps matching TRBD1 (6 bases). This CDR3 is built from 14 residues. Trimming took off 2 bases at V and 2 bases at J, with 10 bases between the two ends. Looked up from germline, CDR1 is GTSNPN and CDR2 is SVGIG (reference sequence). The DNA of the CDR3 is TGTGCCTGGAGTCGAACAGGGCCTGGAAACACCATATATTTT. Amino acid sequence: CAWSRTGPGNTIYF.

The chain recombines TRBV9 with TRBJ1-2; no clear D gene. Between the trimmed V and J ends, which lost 0 bases and 8 bases, there was a span of 14 bases. Germline-derived CDR1 and CDR2 are SGDLS and YYNGEE. CDR3 length: 14 amino acids. The CDR3 DNA sequence: TGTGCCAGCAGCGTAGTAAGGGAAGGAGGGGGCTACACCTTC. Translated, it gives CASSVVREGGGYTF.

This clone was seen only once. This rearrangement joins TRBV5-1 to TRBJ1-4; D gene unclear. V gave up 0 bases and J gave up 7 bases, with 7 bases separating them. The CDR3 sequence is 13 residues long. From germline, CDR1 is SGHRS and CDR2 YFSETQ. CDR3 bases: TGCGCCAGCAGCTTGGCCACGGGTGAAAAACTGTTTTTT. It is translated as CASSLATGEKLFF.

Worth noting for this clone: Germline is not matched at one junction end, which may reflect a read error. The chain joins TRBV7-7 to TRBJ1-1; TRBD1 might be the D (5 bases). This CDR3 has 13 residues. Germline CDR1 reads SSHAT; CDR2 reads FNYEAQ (reference sequence). The CDR3 reads CASSSGQNTEAFF. CDR3 bases: TGTGCTAGCAGCTCTGGACAGAACACTGAAGCTTTCTTT.

The gene calls are TRBV6-1 and TRBJ2-1; the D is unclear. The germline gives CDR1 MNHNS, CDR2 SASEGT. Trimming stripped 1 base from V and 9 bases from J, with 10 bases between. This CDR3 spans 13 amino acids. The CDR3 spells CASSEGTVGEQFF. CDR3 nucleotide sequence: TGTGCCAGCAGTGAAGGTACTGTCGGTGAGCAGTTCTTC.

The genes are TRBV9 and TRBJ2-7, with 9 bases that match TRBD2. Losses at the gene ends were 0 bases for V and 0 bases for J; bases not matched to a gene: 4. This CDR3 is built from 16 residues. Germline V gene lookup returns CDR1 SGDLS and CDR2 YYNGEE. CDR3 loop: CASSVGPSGTSYEQYF. The CDR3 nucleotides read TGTGCCAGCAGCGTAGGGCCTAGCGGGACCTCCTACGAGCAGTACTTC. Filled out from reference TRBV9 and TRBJ2-7, the complete variable domain reads DSGVTQTPKHLITATGQRVTLRCSPRSGDLSVYWYQQSLDQGLQFLIQYYNGEERAKGNILERFSAQQFPDLHSELNLSSLELGDSALYFCASSVGPSGTSYEQYFGPGTRLTVT.

The V and J genes are TRBV7-2 and TRBJ1-1; D might be TRBD1 (6 bases). Germline V lookup: CDR1 SGHTA, CDR2 FQGNSA. The CDR3 contains 15 residues. V was shortened by 2 bases and J by 0 bases, with 10 bases between the two germline ends. The CDR3, as DNA: TGTGCCAGCAGCTTACACAGGGCGATGAACACTGAAGCTTTCTTT. Encoded protein: CASSLHRAMNTEAFF.

The chain carries TRBV30 and TRBJ2-3; D is unresolved. Germline V gene sequence: CDR1 GTSNPN, CDR2 SVGIG (reference sequence). CDR3 length: 12 amino acids. Trimming took 0 bases from V and 14 from J, leaving 15 bases between them. CDR3 nucleotide sequence: TGTGCCTGGAGTGTAGGCCCCGGGTATGCGTATTTT. As protein: CAWSVGPGYAYF.

V is TRBV6-5 and J is TRBJ2-7, with TRBD1 matching over 11 bases. V was pared by 5 bases and J by 4 bases, with 7 bases of the junction left unmatched. The germline gives CDR1 MNHEY, CDR2 SVGAGI. The CDR3 spans 15 residues. The CDR3 sequence: CASSGGTGGMYEQYF. The CDR3, as DNA: TGTGCCAGCAGTGGGGGGACAGGGGGTATGTACGAGCAGTACTTC.

This clone was recorded once. This chain links TRBV7-9 with TRBJ2-6; no clear D gene. The V end lost 5 bases, the J end lost 0 bases, and 5 bases lay between the germline ends. This CDR3 comprises 14 residues. The germline gives CDR1 SEHNR, CDR2 FQNEAQ (reference sequence). The CDR3 nucleotides are TGTGCCAGCAGCAAGAGCTCTGGGGCCAACGTCCTGACTTTC. Translated, it gives CASSKSSGANVLTF. The full variable domain, in which reference TRBV7-9 and TRBJ2-6 provide the parts outside the CDR3, is DTGVSQNPRHKITKRGQNVTFRCDPISEHNRLYWYRQTLGQGPEFLTYFQNEAQLEKSRLLSDRFSAERPKGSFSTLEIQRTEQGDSAMYLCASSKSSGANVLTFGAGSRLTVL.

About this clone: One end of the junction is discordant with germline, which a read error may explain. CDR3 bases: TGTTCCAGCAGCCCAGGGACAGATGGCTACACCTTC. Protein product: CSSSPGTDGYTF. The chain is built from TRBV7-9 and TRBJ1-2, with 7 nucleotides matching TRBD1. Germline-derived CDR1 and CDR2 are SEHNR and FQNEAQ (reference sequence). The CDR3 is 12 residues long.

This rearrangement joins TRBV27 to TRBJ1-1, with D perhaps TRBD1 (5 bases). CDR1 and CDR2 (germline): MNHEY, SMNVEV (reference sequence). The CDR3 covers 14 residues. Trimming took 7 bases from V and 3 from J, leaving 15 bases between them. CDR3 DNA: TGTGCCAGCACCCGTAGGGGTGGGCACACTGAAGCTTTCTTT. Protein product: CASTRRGGHTEAFF.

The chain carries TRBV6-1 and TRBJ1-2, with a tentative D call TRBD1 (6 bases). The germline CDR1 and CDR2 sequences are MNHNS and SASEGT. Deletions cut 1 base from V and 4 bases from J, with 13 bases between. The CDR3 runs to 15 residues. CDR3 sequence (DNA): TGTGCCAGCAGTGAAGGTTGGGGGCAGGGCTATGGCTACACCTTC. Protein: CASSEGWGQGYGYTF.

This sequence joins TRBV6-1 and TRBJ2-1, with D maybe TRBD2 (6 bases). V was clipped by 1 base and J by 0 bases, with 10 bases between them. The CDR3 contains 16 residues. CDR1 is MNHNS and CDR2 is SASEGT in the germline V gene. Here the CDR3 reads CASSEDGGLSYNEQFF. CDR3 coding DNA: TGTGCCAGCAGTGAAGACGGGGGACTCTCCTACAATGAGCAGTTCTTC.

This clone was observed once. The chain carries TRBV6-1 and TRBJ2-3, with a weak D call TRBD2 (6 bases). CDR1 is MNHNS and CDR2 is SASEGT in the germline V gene. Trimming removed 4 bases at V and 2 bases at J, with 13 bases between. The CDR3 extends over 15 amino acids. The CDR3 is CASSAEGRYTDTQYF. CDR3 sequence (DNA): TGTGCCAGCAGTGCGGAGGGACGGTACACAGATACGCAGTATTTT.

This rearrangement joins TRBV6-6 to TRBJ2-7, with D tentatively TRBD1 (6 bases). The V gene's germline CDR1 is MNHNY and CDR2 SVGAGI (reference sequence). The CDR3 length is 12 residues. V gave up 5 bases and J gave up 5 bases, with 10 bases separating them. Written as DNA, the CDR3 is TGTGCCAGCAGTCACAGGGTGGACGAGCAGTACTTC. Encoded protein: CASSHRVDEQYF.

This clone has just a few counts. The chain uses TRBV6-4 and TRBJ2-1; 10 nucleotides agree with TRBD2. The CDR3 is made up of 15 amino acids. Germline CDR1 reads MRHNA; CDR2 reads SNTAGT. J lost 8 bases, V lost 4 bases, and 8 bases had no gene match. CDR3 region: CASSAASGRAHEQFF. In DNA form, the CDR3 reads TGTGCCAGCAGTGCGGCTAGCGGGAGAGCCCATGAGCAGTTCTTC.

The chain couples TRBV19 to TRBJ2-7; D may be TRBD2 (6 bases). The V gene lost 7 bases and the J gene lost 3 bases, with 19 bases spanning the gap. Germline V gene data show CDR1 as LNHDA and CDR2 as SQIVND (reference sequence). This CDR3 is built from 15 residues. The CDR3 sequence: CASTLKWGTHYEQYF. The CDR3 DNA sequence: TGTGCCAGTACCCTCAAGTGGGGGACTCACTACGAGCAGTACTTC.

The chain couples TRBV5-4 to TRBJ1-2, with 7 nucleotides matching TRBD1. V lost 5 bases and J lost 2; bases outside the gene matches: 9. The CDR3 extends over 15 amino acids. Germline-derived CDR1 and CDR2 are SGHNT and YYREEE (reference sequence). The chain's CDR3 is CASRVLGGQNYGYTF. Here the CDR3 DNA reads TGTGCCAGCAGAGTCCTGGGGGGACAGAACTATGGCTACACCTTC.

In the case of this clone: The junction differs from germline at one of its ends, possibly a read error. The chain carries TRBV29-1 and TRBJ1-4, with TRBD1 as a possible D gene (5 bases). This CDR3 comprises 12 residues. CDR1 SQVTM and CDR2 ANQGSEA come from the germline V gene. The CDR3 region is CSVSGRGEKLLF. The CDR3 region has the DNA TGCAGCGTTTCAGGGAGGGGTGAAAAACTGCTTTTT. Supplemented by reference TRBV29-1 and TRBJ1-4, the full variable domain reads SAVISQKPSRDICQRGTSLTIQCQVDSQVTMMFWYRQQPGQSLTLIATANQGSEATYESGFVIDKFPISRPNLTFSTLTVSNMSPEDSSIYLCSVSGRGEKLLFGSGTQLSVL.

The rearrangement joins TRBV6-5 to TRBJ1-1; D is unresolved. Trimming removed 5 bases from V and 6 bases from J, with 16 bases in between. CDR3 length equals 14 residues. The germline gives CDR1 MNHEY, CDR2 SVGAGI. The CDR3 spells CASSTNSLGAEAFF. CDR3 DNA: TGTGCCAGCAGTACAAACTCCCTCGGGGCTGAAGCTTTCTTT.

The chain couples TRBV2 to TRBJ2-1; possibly TRBD2 for D (5 bases). The CDR3 is 13 residues long. The V end lost 6 bases, the J end lost 6 bases, and 12 bases lay between the germline ends. In germline, CDR1 is SNHLY, CDR2 FYNNEI. In DNA, the CDR3 is TGTGCCAGCAGCCCAGGACTTACCAATGAGCAGTTCTTC. Translation gives CASSPGLTNEQFF. Variable domain in full (rest from reference TRBV2 and TRBJ2-1): EPEVTQTPSHQVTQMGQEVILRCVPISNHLYFYWYRQILGQKVEFLVSFYNNEISEKSEIFDDQFSVERPDGSNFTLKIRSTKLEDSAMYFCASSPGLTNEQFFGPGTRLTVL.

The chain employs TRBV4-2 and TRBJ2-3, with D possibly TRBD2 on 6 matching bases. Germline assignment: CDR1 LGHNA and CDR2 YNFKEQ. V was cut by 0 bases and J by 5 bases, with 9 bases left in between. This CDR3 is built from 14 residues. CDR3 bases: TGTGCCAGCAGCCAAGATGGGGGGATAGATACGCAGTATTTT. The encoded protein is CASSQDGGIDTQYF.

The chain has TRBV7-2 and TRBJ2-5; D not certain. CDR3 length: 16 residues. Germline assignment: CDR1 SGHTA and CDR2 FQGNSA. V lost 0 bases and J lost 5, with 16 bases in between. The CDR3 nucleotides read TGTGCCAGCAGCTTAGCTCGACCCCCACAGCAGGAGACCCAGTACTTC. Translating gives CASSLARPPQQETQYF.

The chain recombines TRBV2 with TRBJ1-5; 9 nucleotides match TRBD1. V dropped 7 bases and J dropped 6; count of bases not matched to a gene: 10. The CDR3 has 15 residues. Per germline, CDR1 SNHLY and CDR2 FYNNEI. CDR3 bases: TGTGCCAGCATTACTCGACCGGGACAGGGTCAGCCCCAGCATTTT. Protein sequence: CASITRPGQGQPQHF.

The J gene is TRBJ2-5, the V gene TRBV5-4, with D perhaps matching TRBD2 (6 bases). The CDR3 contains 14 residues. In germline, CDR1 is SGHNT, CDR2 YYREEE (reference sequence). V gave up 1 base and J gave up 2 bases, with 9 bases separating them. The CDR3 protein is CASSLKSGQETQYF. In nucleotides, the CDR3 is TGTGCCAGCAGCTTGAAAAGCGGGCAAGAGACCCAGTACTTC.

Concerning this clone itself: It is likely a read error, because the conserved phenylalanine at the end of the CDR3 is missing. The DNA is omitted, as the CDR3 cannot be located on it reliably, and the CDR3 follows TCRdb's listing. This sequence joins TRBV2 and TRBJ1-5; the DNA was not used to check the table's D call, TRBD1. The germline V gene encodes CDR1 SNHLY and CDR2 FYNNEI. Counting both end residues, the CDR3 totals 13 amino acids. CDR3 sequence reads: CASSENGSGQGYY.

This chain joins TRBV14 and TRBJ2-7, with 8 bases identical to TRBD1. V trimming: 5 bases; J trimming: 6 bases; junction bases outside the gene matches: 12. CDR3 size: 15 residues. Per the germline V gene, CDR1 is SGHDN and CDR2 is FVKESK. CDR3 loop: CASSGRVQGAVEQYF. The CDR3 DNA is TGTGCCAGCAGCGGCCGTGTCCAGGGGGCAGTCGAGCAGTACTTC.